A selection of T cell receptor beta chains follows, all from one sample in a study of blood T cell repertoires in COVID-19. Clones were read by immunoSEQ multiplex PCR, and TCRdb kept only the in-frame ones, dropping some. This table holds about 270,000 clones, roughly nine tenths found once. The sample consisted of PBMCs or T cells enriched from blood (not recorded which). The source of these receptors is a woman aged 60 to 75 who had recovered from COVID-19. Each CDR3 is given with its conserved first and last residue. The D gene is left open where the match is weak. The size field is filled for only some rows; it gives once, few, many or a size class.

size	V	D	J	CDR3	DNA
.	TRBV5-4	.	TRBJ2-1	CASSLPSASGNEQFF	TGTGCCAGCAGCTTGCCCAGCGCCTCTGGGAATGAGCAGTTCTTC
.	TRBV28	TRBD1	TRBJ1-2	CASSYPPGQGASDGYTF	TGTGCCAGCAGTTATCCTCCGGGACAGGGGGCTTCGGATGGCTACACCTTC
.	TRBV5-1	TRBD2	TRBJ2-2	CASSLVAGAKELFF	TGCGCCAGCAGCTTGGTAGCGGGGGCCAAAGAGCTGTTTTTT
.	TRBV24-1	TRBD2	TRBJ2-7	CAAASGSHEQYF	TGTGCCGCGGCTAGCGGGAGCCACGAGCAGTACTTC
.	TRBV7-8	.	TRBJ1-5	CASSQNRFSNQPQHF	TGTGCCAGCAGCCAGAACAGATTTAGCAATCAGCCCCAGCATTTT
.	TRBV27	.	TRBJ2-3	CASSLRSGEDTQYF	TGTGCCAGCAGTTTAAGGTCCGGAGAAGATACGCAGTATTTT
.	TRBV7-9	TRBD2	TRBJ2-7	CASSLGGTEQYF	TGTGCCAGCAGCTTGGGAGGGACCGAGCAGTACTTC
.	TRBV10-1	.	TRBJ1-3	CASSGNLGNTIYF	TGCGCCAGCTCTGGCAACCTTGGAAACACCATATATTTT
.	TRBV12-3/TRBV12-4	TRBD2	TRBJ2-1	CAINPYGGGFF	TGTGCCATCAACCCTTACGGGGGGGGGTTCTTC
.	TRBV29-1	TRBD2	TRBJ2-2	CSVSGSGRPTTGELFF	TGCAGCGTTTCCGGGAGCGGGAGGCCCACTACCGGGGAGCTGTTTTTT
.	TRBV5-1	.	TRBJ2-4	CASSLGQENIQYF	TGCGCCAGCAGCTTGGGACAGGAGAACATTCAGTACTTC
.	TRBV9	.	TRBJ1-3	CASSVGDTDRGNTIYF	TGTGCCAGCAGCGTAGGAGACACCGATCGCGGAAACACCATATATTTT
.	TRBV7-3	TRBD1	TRBJ2-7	CASSWAGTGGYEQYF	TGTGCCAGCAGCTGGGCCGGGACAGGGGGTTACGAGCAGTACTTC
.	TRBV5-1	.	TRBJ1-2	CASSLVPPTGGYYGYTF	TGCGCCAGCAGCCTGGTACCTCCGACGGGTGGGTACTATGGCTACACCTTC
.	TRBV5-6	.	TRBJ2-7	CASSNGQGGRLQYF	TGTGCCAGCAGTAACGGACAGGGAGGGCGCTTGCAGTACTTC
.	TRBV30	TRBD2	TRBJ2-7	CAWSVLTSGFYEQYF	TGTGCCTGGAGTGTGTTGACTAGCGGATTCTACGAGCAGTACTTC
.	TRBV30	.	TRBJ1-2	CAWSVGSGRGYTF	TGTGCCTGGAGTGTTGGGAGTGGAAGGGGCTACACCTTC
.	TRBV11-2	.	TRBJ1-1	CASSRTVTMNTEAFF	TGTGCCAGCAGCCGGACAGTGACCATGAACACTGAAGCTTTCTTT
.	TRBV3-1/TRBV3-2	TRBD2	TRBJ2-1	CASSRASGGANEQFF	TGTGCCAGCAGCCGAGCTAGCGGGGGGGCGAATGAGCAGTTCTTC
.	TRBV5-1	TRBD2	TRBJ2-1	CASSIGTSGGGNEQFF	TGCGCCAGCAGCATCGGGACTAGCGGGGGTGGGAATGAGCAGTTCTTC
.	TRBV19	.	TRBJ1-5	CASSIGGQPQHF	TGTGCCAGTAGTATAGGAGGGCAGCCCCAGCATTTT
.	TRBV5-1	.	TRBJ1-1	CASSSGKVRPLNTEAFF	TGCGCCAGCAGCTCGGGAAAAGTGAGGCCCTTGAACACTGAAGCTTTCTTT
.	TRBV27	TRBD1	TRBJ1-2	CASRRQTGTGVHGYTF	TGTGCCAGCAGGCGACAGACCGGGACAGGGGTTCATGGCTACACCTTC
few	TRBV20-1	.	TRBJ2-7	CSVTVARGQYF	TGCAGTGTAACGGTGGCCCGCGGGCAGTACTTC
.	TRBV28	.	TRBJ1-2	CASSFRQGYYYGYTF	TGTGCCAGCAGTTTTCGGCAGGGGTATTATTATGGCTACACCTTC
.	TRBV6-5	TRBD1	TRBJ1-6	CASTDRVFSPLHF	TGTGCCAGCACCGACAGGGTATTTTCACCCCTCCACTTT
.	TRBV19	TRBD2	TRBJ2-3	CASRASGSLPDTQYF	TGTGCCAGTAGGGCTAGCGGGAGCCTACCCGATACGCAGTATTTT
.	TRBV3-1/TRBV3-2	.	TRBJ2-5	CASSRTPGQQETQYF	TGTGCCAGCAGCCGCACTCCGGGACAACAAGAGACCCAGTACTTC
once	TRBV7-3	TRBD2	TRBJ2-3	CASSLGGGEDTQYF	TGTGCCAGCAGCTTAGGCGGGGGGGAAGATACGCAGTATTTT
.	TRBV3-1/TRBV3-2	TRBD1	TRBJ1-3	CASRDRAGNTIYF	TGTGCCAGCAGAGACAGGGCTGGAAACACCATATATTTT
.	TRBV7-9	.	TRBJ1-5	CASSWQGEPQHF	TGTGCCAGCAGCTGGCAGGGTGAACCCCAGCATTTT
.	TRBV10-3	.	TRBJ1-6	CAISEWDIRNSPLHF	TGTGCCATCAGTGAGTGGGACATCAGGAATTCACCCCTCCACTTT
.	TRBV2	TRBD2	TRBJ2-1	CASSGSSGDNEQFF	TGTGCCAGCAGTGGATCTAGCGGAGACAATGAGCAGTTCTTC
.	TRBV28	.	TRBJ1-2	CASSPGNHVYGYTF	TGTGCCAGCAGCCCAGGGAACCACGTCTATGGCTACACCTTC
.	TRBV11-2	.	TRBJ2-5	CASSRWGLVETQYF	TGTGCCAGCAGCCGATGGGGCTTAGTGGAGACCCAGTACTTC
.	TRBV19	TRBD1	TRBJ2-7	CASSRDREYEQYF	TGTGCCAGTAGTAGGGACAGGGAGTACGAGCAGTACTTC
.	TRBV3-1/TRBV3-2	TRBD1	TRBJ2-7	CASSHGQARWGSYEQYF	TGTGCCAGCAGCCATGGACAGGCACGGTGGGGCTCCTACGAGCAGTACTTC
.	TRBV2	.	TRBJ2-5	CASHRDPQETQYF	TGTGCCAGCCACAGGGATCCTCAAGAGACCCAGTACTTC
.	TRBV5-1	TRBD1	TRBJ2-3	CASRQGTGLPDTQYF	TGCGCCAGCCGCCAGGGGACAGGGCTCCCAGATACGCAGTATTTT
.	TRBV28	TRBD1	TRBJ2-3	CASSSGQPTDTQYF	TGTGCCAGCAGTTCGGGACAGCCCACAGATACGCAGTATTTT
.	TRBV28	TRBD2	TRBJ2-1	CASSPSGGSYNEQFF	TGTGCCAGCAGTCCAAGCGGGGGTTCCTACAATGAGCAGTTCTTC
.	TRBV11-2	.	TRBJ2-3	CASSLVPGADTQYF	TGTGCCAGCAGCTTAGTCCCGGGGGCAGATACGCAGTATTTT
few	TRBV30	TRBD1	TRBJ1-6	CAWSLGQVVSPLHF	TGTGCCTGGAGCTTAGGACAGGTGGTATCACCCCTCCACTTT
.	TRBV28	.	TRBJ1-2	CASSLTGFYTNYGYTF	TGTGCCAGCAGTTTAACGGGATTTTACACTAACTATGGCTACACCTTC